The 21 T cell receptor beta chains below come from one sample, sequenced in a study of cytomegalovirus exposure and HLA in healthy donors. It was with 60 Vbeta and 13 Jbeta primers that the PCR ran. TCRdb's copy holds only in-frame clones and misses some; the assay was immunoSEQ multiplex PCR. In the table there are 85,000 to 100,000 clones, about 81% of which are singletons. The sequencing input was PBMCs. These receptors were collected from a woman aged 40 to 50 in good health and CMV-seropositive.

V gene TRBV27 combines with J gene TRBJ1-6, with D unresolved. The germline V gene has CDR1 MNHEY and CDR2 SMNVEV (reference sequence). The CDR3 length is 12 residues. V lost 6 bases, J lost 5 bases, and 5 bases lay in between. CDR3 amino acids: CASRANNSPLHF. In DNA, the CDR3 is TGTGCCAGCAGAGCGAATAATTCACCCCTCCACTTT.

The chain links TRBV5-5 to TRBJ2-7; 14 bases agree with TRBD2. Unmatched junction bases numbered 7, after V lost 1 base and J lost 7 bases. The CDR3 has 16 amino acids. Germline CDR1 reads SGHKS; CDR2 reads YYEKEE (reference sequence). For the CDR3, the DNA is TGTGCCAGCAGCTTGCAGGGACTAGCGGGAGCGGGGGAGCAGTACTTC. This sequence encodes CASSLQGLAGAGEQYF.

This chain joins TRBV5-1 and TRBJ1-1; TRBD1 matches at 7 bases. Germline V gives CDR1 SGHRS, CDR2 YFSETQ. With 5 bases clipped from V and 0 bases from J, the junction kept 4 bases outside the gene matches. The CDR3 has 14 residues. The CDR3 DNA reads TGCGCCAGCAGACCCACAGGGGTGAACACTGAAGCTTTCTTT. Protein: CASRPTGVNTEAFF.

V usage is TRBV28 and J usage is TRBJ1-1; D is unclear. The ends were cut back, 6 bases at V and 8 bases at J, with 16 bases in the middle. Germline loops: CDR1 MDHEN, CDR2 SYDVKM. The CDR3 extends over 13 amino acids. CDR3 sequence reads: CASRRGYALEAFF. The DNA for the CDR3 is TGTGCCAGCAGGAGAGGGTATGCATTGGAAGCTTTCTTT.

This clone was seen ten or more times. The rearrangement links TRBV27 to TRBJ1-5; possible D gene TRBD1, 6 bases. Trimming cost V 3 bases and J 4 bases, with 7 bases left between them. The germline V gene has CDR1 MNHEY and CDR2 SMNVEV (reference sequence). This CDR3 spans 13 amino acids. The CDR3 here is CASSFDRNQPQHF. The DNA of the CDR3 is TGTGCCAGCAGTTTCGACAGGAATCAGCCCCAGCATTTT.

This clone has just a few counts. The rearrangement links TRBV19 to TRBJ2-7, with 7 positions matching TRBD1. Unmatched junction bases numbered 6, after V lost 0 bases and J lost 4 bases. There are 15 residues in the CDR3. Germline V gene sequence: CDR1 LNHDA, CDR2 SQIVND (reference sequence). The CDR3 spells CASSIEGQMGYEQYF. The DNA of the CDR3 is TGTGCCAGTAGTATAGAGGGACAGATGGGGTACGAGCAGTACTTC.

V gene TRBV5-1 combines with J gene TRBJ1-1; TRBD1 matches 9 bases. Germline assignment: CDR1 SGHRS and CDR2 YFSETQ. The CDR3 length is 16 residues. V lost 1 base to trimming and J lost 3 bases; unmatched junction nucleotides: 7. The CDR3 nucleotides read TGCGCCAGCAGCTTGTTAACAGGGGGCCGAGACACTGAAGCTTTCTTT. It yields the protein CASSLLTGGRDTEAFF.

CDR3 nucleotides: TGTGCCAGCAGAATCGACAGGGCCAAAAATCAGCCCCAGCATTTT. Protein product: CASRIDRAKNQPQHF. V gene TRBV28 combines with J gene TRBJ1-5; 7 bases are shared with TRBD1. This CDR3 spans 15 amino acids. Trimming took 6 bases from V and 4 from J; bases not matched to a gene: 9. CDR1 MDHEN and CDR2 SYDVKM come from the germline V gene.

This clone was detected only once. The J gene is TRBJ1-2, the V gene TRBV27; 8 bases are shared with TRBD1. From germline, CDR1 is MNHEY and CDR2 SMNVEV (reference sequence). V lost 2 bases to trimming and J lost 5 bases; unmatched junction nucleotides: 7. The CDR3 has 15 amino acids. The CDR3 spells CASSLAQGAGYGYTF. The CDR3 coding sequence is TGTGCCAGCAGTTTAGCCCAGGGGGCAGGGTATGGCTACACCTTC.

Here the CDR3 DNA reads TGCAGCGTTGGCCGAGGGAGAAGCGACGAGCAGTACTTC. This translates into CSVGRGRSDEQYF. This chain joins TRBV29-1 and TRBJ2-7; D may be TRBD2 (5 bases). Germline CDR1 and CDR2: SQVTM and ANQGSEA. V lost 4 bases, J lost 5 bases, and 15 bases lay in between. There are 13 residues in the CDR3.

This chain uses TRBV6-1 with TRBJ1-5, with 7 bases fitting TRBD1. V dropped 7 bases and J dropped 8; count of bases not matched to a gene: 8. CDR3 size: 13 residues. Per germline, CDR1 MNHNS and CDR2 SASEGT. The CDR3 here is CASIKQGWEPQHF. As DNA, the CDR3 is TGTGCCAGCATCAAACAGGGGTGGGAGCCCCAGCATTTT.

V usage is TRBV7-3 and J usage is TRBJ2-2, with D hard to call. The V end was cut by 3 bases, the J end by 7 bases, with 6 bases between. This CDR3 region has 12 residues. Germline V CDR1 and CDR2: SGHTA, FQGTGA. The CDR3 spells CASSLRGGELFF. DNA for the CDR3: TGTGCCAGCAGCTTGCGAGGCGGGGAGCTGTTTTTT.

The gene calls are TRBV2 and TRBJ1-1, with no clear D. The CDR3 runs to 14 residues. V lost 7 bases and J 0 bases, leaving 12 bases between the germline ends. Germline CDR1 is SNHLY and CDR2 is FYNNEI. The CDR3 sequence: CASNRYIMNTEAFF. CDR3 coding DNA: TGTGCCAGCAACAGATACATCATGAACACTGAAGCTTTCTTT.

The V and J genes are TRBV10-1 and TRBJ2-7; possible D gene TRBD2, 5 bases. V dropped 6 bases and J dropped 2 bases, with 17 bases sitting between them. The germline V gene has CDR1 WNHNN and CDR2 SYGVQD (reference sequence). The CDR3 totals 15 residues. CDR3 nucleotides: TGCGCCAGCAGCAAAGGACCGGGGATGACCTACGAGCAGTACTTC. This encodes CASSKGPGMTYEQYF.

The chain has TRBV5-1 and TRBJ1-2; 7 bases agree with TRBD1. This CDR3 has 14 amino acids. CDR1 and CDR2 (germline): SGHRS, YFSETQ. With V trimmed by 2 bases and J by 8 bases, 9 bases remained unmatched. Here the CDR3 reads CASSFRQGPEGYTF. In DNA form, the CDR3 reads TGCGCCAGCAGCTTTCGACAGGGTCCAGAAGGCTACACCTTC.

The chain joins TRBV28 to TRBJ2-5, with D possibly matching TRBD1 (5 bases). The J call may not be correct, given that the DNA end is closer to TRBJ2-7. In germline, CDR1 is MDHEN, CDR2 SYDVKM. The CDR3 spans 14 residues. In DNA form, the CDR3 reads TGTGCCAGCAGGGAGACAGAGAGCTCCTACGAGCAGTACTTC. This gives the protein CASRETESSYEQYF.

Points on this clone: The sample carries other DNA sequences with the same CDR3. V is TRBV27 and J is TRBJ1-4; possibly TRBD1 for D (5 bases). The CDR3 sequence is 15 residues long. Germline assignment: CDR1 MNHEY and CDR2 SMNVEV (reference sequence). The V and J ends lost 5 bases and 0 bases respectively, with 10 bases between them. The CDR3 sequence: CASSPTGSTNEKLFF. CDR3 DNA sequence: TGTGCCAGCAGTCCAACAGGATCAACTAATGAAAAACTGTTTTTT.

The sample holds one count of this clone. The chain couples TRBV28 to TRBJ1-5; D is ambiguous. From germline, CDR1 is MDHEN and CDR2 SYDVKM. This CDR3 contains 13 residues. V was clipped by 3 bases and J by 5 bases, with 8 bases between them. CDR3 amino acids: CASSLLRDQPQHF. For the CDR3, the DNA is TGTGCCAGCAGTTTGTTGCGGGATCAGCCCCAGCATTTT.

With respect to this clone: The sample contains more than one DNA sequence encoding this CDR3. V is TRBV6-1 and J is TRBJ1-5; D not certain. The V gene's germline CDR1 is MNHNS and CDR2 SASEGT. The CDR3 consists of 12 residues. Deletions cut 5 bases from V and 4 bases from J, with 6 bases between. CDR3 sequence: CASSRDNQPQHF. Written as DNA, the CDR3 is TGTGCCAGCAGTAGAGATAATCAGCCCCAGCATTTT.

This clone showed up just a few times. This sequence joins TRBV7-8 and TRBJ2-4, with D possibly TRBD1 on 5 matching bases. Germline values: CDR1 SGHVS, CDR2 FQNEAQ. The V end lost 5 bases, the J end lost 5 bases, and 19 bases lay between the germline ends. The CDR3 covers 16 residues. The CDR3 here is CASSRFAGETENIQYF. The CDR3 DNA reads as TGTGCCAGCAGCCGCTTCGCCGGAGAGACAGAAAACATTCAGTACTTC.

J is TRBJ1-2 and V is TRBV28; 8 bases fit TRBD1. Germline loops: CDR1 MDHEN, CDR2 SYDVKM. The trim removed 7 bases at V and 0 bases at J, leaving 13 bases unmatched. The CDR3 runs 17 residues. The CDR3 DNA sequence: TGTGCCAGCACCCAGGGGCAGGGGGCCCCTTCTAACTATGGCTACACCTTC. Amino acids: CASTQGQGAPSNYGYTF.